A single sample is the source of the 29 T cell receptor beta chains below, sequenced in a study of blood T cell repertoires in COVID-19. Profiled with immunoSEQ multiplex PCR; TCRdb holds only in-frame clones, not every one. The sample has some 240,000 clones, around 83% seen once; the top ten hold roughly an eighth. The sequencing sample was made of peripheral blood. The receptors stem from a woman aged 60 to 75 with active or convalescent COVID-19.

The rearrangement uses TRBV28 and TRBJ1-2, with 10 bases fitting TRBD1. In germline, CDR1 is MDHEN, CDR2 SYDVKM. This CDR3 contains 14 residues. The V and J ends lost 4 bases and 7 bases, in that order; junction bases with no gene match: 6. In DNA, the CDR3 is TGTGCCAGCAGTTCCCGGGACAGGGGCTTTGGCTACACCTTC. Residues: CASSSRDRGFGYTF.

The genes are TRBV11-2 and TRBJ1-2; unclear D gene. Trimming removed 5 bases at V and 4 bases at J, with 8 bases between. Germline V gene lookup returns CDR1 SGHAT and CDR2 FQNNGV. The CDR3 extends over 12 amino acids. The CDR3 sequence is CASSLTTYGYTF. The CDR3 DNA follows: TGTGCCAGCAGCCTGACAACCTATGGCTACACCTTC.

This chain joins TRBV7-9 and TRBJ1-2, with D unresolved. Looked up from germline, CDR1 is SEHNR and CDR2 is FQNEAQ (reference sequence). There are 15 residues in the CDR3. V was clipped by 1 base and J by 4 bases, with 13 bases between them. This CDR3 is CASSLDAAPAYGYTF. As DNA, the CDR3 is TGTGCCAGCAGCTTAGACGCAGCGCCTGCCTATGGCTACACCTTC.

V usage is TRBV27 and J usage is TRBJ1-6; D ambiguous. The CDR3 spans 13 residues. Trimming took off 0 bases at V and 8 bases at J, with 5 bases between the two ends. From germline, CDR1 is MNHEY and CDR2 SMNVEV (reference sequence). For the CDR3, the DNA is TGTGCCAGCAGTTTATCCGGGGATTCACCCCTCCACTTT. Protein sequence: CASSLSGDSPLHF.

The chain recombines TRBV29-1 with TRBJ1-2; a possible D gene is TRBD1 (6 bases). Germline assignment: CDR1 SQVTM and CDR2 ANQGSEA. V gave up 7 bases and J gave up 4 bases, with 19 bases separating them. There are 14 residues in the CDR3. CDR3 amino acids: CSALTGQNLYGYTF. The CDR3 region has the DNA TGCAGCGCGCTCACGGGACAAAACCTCTATGGCTACACCTTC. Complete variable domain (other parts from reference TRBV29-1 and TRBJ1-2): SAVISQKPSRDICQRGTSLTIQCQVDSQVTMMFWYRQQPGQSLTLIATANQGSEATYESGFVIDKFPISRPNLTFSTLTVSNMSPEDSSIYLCSALTGQNLYGYTFGSGTRLTVV.

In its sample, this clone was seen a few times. CDR3 loop: CASSQDPRFGYTF. Here the CDR3 DNA reads TGTGCCAGCAGCCAAGACCCCAGGTTTGGCTACACCTTC. V usage is TRBV3-1 (or the pseudogene TRBV3-2) and J usage is TRBJ1-2; D call uncertain. The CDR3 sequence is 13 residues long. V shed 0 bases and J shed 7 bases, with 9 bases lying between them. Germline V lookup: CDR1 LGHDT, CDR2 YNNKEL (reference sequence).

CDR3 nucleotide sequence: TGCAGTGCTAGTTGGCAGGGGGCGGGAGGCTACACCTTC. Its protein is CSASWQGAGGYTF. The chain combines TRBV20-1 with TRBJ1-2; 8 bases agree with TRBD1. V shed 3 bases and J 8 bases; nucleotides not matched to a gene: 8. Germline V CDR1 and CDR2: DFQATT, SNEGSKA (reference sequence). This CDR3 region has 13 residues.

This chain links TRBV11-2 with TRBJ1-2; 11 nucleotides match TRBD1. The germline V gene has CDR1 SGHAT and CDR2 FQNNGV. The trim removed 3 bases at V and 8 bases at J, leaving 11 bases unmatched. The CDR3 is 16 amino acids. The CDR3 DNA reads TGTGCCAGCAGCTTGTCCATAGGACAGGGGGCGCGGGGCTACACCTTC. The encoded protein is CASSLSIGQGARGYTF.

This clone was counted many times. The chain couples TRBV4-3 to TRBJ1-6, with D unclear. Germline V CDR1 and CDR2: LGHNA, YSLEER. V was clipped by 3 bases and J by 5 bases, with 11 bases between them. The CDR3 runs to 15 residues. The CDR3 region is CASSQMTGDNSPLHF. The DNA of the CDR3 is TGCGCCAGCAGCCAGATGACCGGGGATAATTCACCCCTCCACTTT.

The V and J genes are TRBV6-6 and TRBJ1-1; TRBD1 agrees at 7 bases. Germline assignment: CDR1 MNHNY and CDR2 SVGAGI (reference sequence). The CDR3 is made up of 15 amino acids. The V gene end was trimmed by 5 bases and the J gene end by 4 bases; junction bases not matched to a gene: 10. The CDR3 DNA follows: TGTGCCAGCAGTACCGAGACAGGGATCGGCACTGAAGCTTTCTTT. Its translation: CASSTETGIGTEAFF.

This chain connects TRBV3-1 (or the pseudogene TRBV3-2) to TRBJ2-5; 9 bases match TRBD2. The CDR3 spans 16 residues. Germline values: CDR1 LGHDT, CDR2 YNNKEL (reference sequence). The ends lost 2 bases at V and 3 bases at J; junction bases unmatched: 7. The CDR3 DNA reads TGTGCCAGCAGCCAACTACGAGCGGGGGGCGAAGAGACCCAGTACTTC. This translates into CASSQLRAGGEETQYF.

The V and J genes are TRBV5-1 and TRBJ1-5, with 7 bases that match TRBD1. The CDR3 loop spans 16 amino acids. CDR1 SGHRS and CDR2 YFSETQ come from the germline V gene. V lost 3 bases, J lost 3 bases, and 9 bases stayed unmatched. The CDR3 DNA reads TGCGCCAGCAGCTATACAGGGGCTCTCTTCAATCAGCCCCAGCATTTT. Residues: CASSYTGALFNQPQHF.

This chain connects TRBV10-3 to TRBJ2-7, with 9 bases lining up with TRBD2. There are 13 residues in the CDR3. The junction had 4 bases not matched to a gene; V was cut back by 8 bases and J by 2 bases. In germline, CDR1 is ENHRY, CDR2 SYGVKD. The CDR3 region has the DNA TGTGCCATCGCTTTAGCGGGGGCCTACGAGCAGTACTTC. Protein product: CAIALAGAYEQYF.

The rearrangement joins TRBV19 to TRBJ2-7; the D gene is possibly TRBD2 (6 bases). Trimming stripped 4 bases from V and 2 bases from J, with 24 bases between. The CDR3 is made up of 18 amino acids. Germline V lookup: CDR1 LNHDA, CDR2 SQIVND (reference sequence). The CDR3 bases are TGTGCCAGTAGTAACCCCAACCGGCCGGGGGTCGGCGCCTACGAGCAGTACTTC. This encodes CASSNPNRPGVGAYEQYF.

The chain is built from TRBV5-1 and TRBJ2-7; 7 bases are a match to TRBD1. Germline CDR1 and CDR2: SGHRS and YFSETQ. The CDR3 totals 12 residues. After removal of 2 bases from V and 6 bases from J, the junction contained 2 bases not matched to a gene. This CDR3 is CASSFDRAEQYF. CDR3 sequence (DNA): TGCGCCAGCAGCTTCGACAGGGCCGAGCAGTACTTC.

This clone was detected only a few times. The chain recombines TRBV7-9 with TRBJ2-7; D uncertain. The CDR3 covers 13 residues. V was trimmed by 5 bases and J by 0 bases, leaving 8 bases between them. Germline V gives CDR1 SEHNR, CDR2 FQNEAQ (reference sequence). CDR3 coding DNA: TGTGCCAGCAGCCCCTCAGGCTCCTACGAGCAGTACTTC. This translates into CASSPSGSYEQYF.

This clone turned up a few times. The CDR3 loop reads CASSYTGGSSYEQYF. DNA of the CDR3: TGTGCCAGCAGCTACACAGGGGGCTCCTCCTACGAGCAGTACTTC. The V gene is TRBV7-3, the J gene TRBJ2-7; TRBD1 agrees at 9 bases. Germline V lookup: CDR1 SGHTA, CDR2 FQGTGA. CDR3 length: 15 residues. Trimming cost V 4 bases and J 0 bases; bases outside gene matches: 4.

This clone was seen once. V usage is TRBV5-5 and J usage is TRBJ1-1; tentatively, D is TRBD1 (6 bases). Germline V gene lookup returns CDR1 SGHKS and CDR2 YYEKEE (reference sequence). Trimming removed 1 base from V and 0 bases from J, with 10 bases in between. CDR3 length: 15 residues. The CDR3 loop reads CASSLHRAMNTEAFF. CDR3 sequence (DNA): TGTGCCAGCAGCTTGCACAGGGCTATGAACACTGAAGCTTTCTTT.

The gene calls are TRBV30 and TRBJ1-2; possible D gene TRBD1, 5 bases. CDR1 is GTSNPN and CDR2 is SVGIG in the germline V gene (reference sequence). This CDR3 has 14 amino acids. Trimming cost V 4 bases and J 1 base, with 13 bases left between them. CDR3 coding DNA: TGTGCCTGGAACCGACAGACCTTTAACTATGGCTACACCTTC. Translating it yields CAWNRQTFNYGYTF.

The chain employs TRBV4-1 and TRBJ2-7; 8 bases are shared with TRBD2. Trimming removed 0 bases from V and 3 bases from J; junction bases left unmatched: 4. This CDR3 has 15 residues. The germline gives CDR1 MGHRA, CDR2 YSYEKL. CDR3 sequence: CASSQDRGGGYEQYF. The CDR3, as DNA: TGCGCCAGCAGCCAAGACCGGGGGGGCGGCTACGAGCAGTACTTC.

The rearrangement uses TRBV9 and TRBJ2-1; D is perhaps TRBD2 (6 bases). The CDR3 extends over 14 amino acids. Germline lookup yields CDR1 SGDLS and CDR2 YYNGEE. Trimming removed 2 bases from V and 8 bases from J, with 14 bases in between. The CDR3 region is CASSVAGLKDEQFF. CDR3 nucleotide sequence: TGTGCCAGCAGCGTGGCGGGGCTAAAGGATGAGCAGTTCTTC.

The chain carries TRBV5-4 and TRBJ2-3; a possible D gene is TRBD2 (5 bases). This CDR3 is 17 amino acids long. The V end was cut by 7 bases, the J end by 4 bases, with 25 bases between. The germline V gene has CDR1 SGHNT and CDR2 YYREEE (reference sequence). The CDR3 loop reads CASGKTVGSIGADTQYF. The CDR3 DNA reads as TGTGCCAGCGGCAAAACGGTTGGGAGTATTGGGGCAGATACGCAGTATTTT. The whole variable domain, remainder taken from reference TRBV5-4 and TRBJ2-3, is ETGVTQSPTHLIKTRGQQVTLRCSSQSGHNTVSWYQQALGQGPQFIFQYYREEENGRGNFPPRFSGLQFPNYSSELNVNALELDDSALYLCASGKTVGSIGADTQYFGPGTRLTVL.

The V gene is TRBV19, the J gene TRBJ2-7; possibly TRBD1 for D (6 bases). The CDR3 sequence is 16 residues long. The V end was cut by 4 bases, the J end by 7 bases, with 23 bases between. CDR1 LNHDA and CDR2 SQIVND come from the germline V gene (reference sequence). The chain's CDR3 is CASSTIYRVLTSEQYF. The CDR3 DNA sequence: TGTGCCAGTAGTACCATATACAGGGTTTTGACGTCGGAGCAGTACTTC.

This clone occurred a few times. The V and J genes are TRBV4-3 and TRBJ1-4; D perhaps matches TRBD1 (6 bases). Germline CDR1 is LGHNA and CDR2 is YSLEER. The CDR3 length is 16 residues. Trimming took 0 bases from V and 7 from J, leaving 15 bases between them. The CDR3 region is CASSQDGRGNGEKLFF. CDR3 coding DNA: TGCGCCAGCAGCCAAGATGGGAGGGGGAACGGTGAAAAACTGTTTTTT.

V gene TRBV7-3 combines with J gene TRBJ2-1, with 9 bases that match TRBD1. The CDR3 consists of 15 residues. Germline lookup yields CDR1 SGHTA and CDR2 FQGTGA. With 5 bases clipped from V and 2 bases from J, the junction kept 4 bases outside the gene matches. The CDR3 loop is CASSPGQGTYNEQFF. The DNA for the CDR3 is TGTGCCAGCAGCCCGGGACAGGGTACCTACAATGAGCAGTTCTTC.

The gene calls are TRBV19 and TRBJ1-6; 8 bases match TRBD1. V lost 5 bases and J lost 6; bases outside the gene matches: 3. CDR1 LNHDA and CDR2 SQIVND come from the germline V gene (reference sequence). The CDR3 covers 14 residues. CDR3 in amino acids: CASSPGQANSPLHF. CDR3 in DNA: TGTGCCAGTAGTCCGGGACAGGCTAATTCACCCCTCCACTTT.

Written as DNA, the CDR3 is TGTGCCAGCAGGGCGACAGGGTTAAATCAGCCCCAGCATTTT. Residues: CASRATGLNQPQHF. V is TRBV6-5 and J is TRBJ1-5; the match to TRBD1 covers 7 bases. Per the germline V gene, CDR1 is MNHEY and CDR2 is SVGAGI. This CDR3 contains 14 residues. J was trimmed by 4 bases and V by 6 bases; bases with no gene match: 6.

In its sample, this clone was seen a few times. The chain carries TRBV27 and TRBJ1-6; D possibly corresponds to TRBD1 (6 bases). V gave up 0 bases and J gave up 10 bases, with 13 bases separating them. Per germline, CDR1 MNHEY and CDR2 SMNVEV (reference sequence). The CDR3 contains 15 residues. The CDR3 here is CASSLSRGLGSPLHF. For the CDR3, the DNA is TGTGCCAGCAGTTTATCGCGGGGGCTCGGATCACCCCTCCACTTT.

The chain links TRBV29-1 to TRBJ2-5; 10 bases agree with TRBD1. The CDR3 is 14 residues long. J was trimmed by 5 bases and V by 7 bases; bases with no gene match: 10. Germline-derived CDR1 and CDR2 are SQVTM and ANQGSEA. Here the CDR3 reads CSALGQGDYETQYF. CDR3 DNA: TGCAGCGCCCTCGGACAGGGGGATTACGAGACCCAGTACTTC.